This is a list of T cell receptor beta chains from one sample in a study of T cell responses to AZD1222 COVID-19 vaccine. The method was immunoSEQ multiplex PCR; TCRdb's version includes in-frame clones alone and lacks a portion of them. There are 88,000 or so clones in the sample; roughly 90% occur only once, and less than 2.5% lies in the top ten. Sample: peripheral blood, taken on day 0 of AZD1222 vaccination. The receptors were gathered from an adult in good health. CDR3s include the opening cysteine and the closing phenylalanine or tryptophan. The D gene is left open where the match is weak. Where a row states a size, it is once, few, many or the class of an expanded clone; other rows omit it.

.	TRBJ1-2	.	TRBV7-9	CASSLGGLYGYTF	TGTGCCAGCAGCTTAGGAGGGCTCTATGGCTACACCTTC
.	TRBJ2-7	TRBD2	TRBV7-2	CASSLFGGAPYEQYF	TGTGCCAGCAGTTTATTCGGGGGGGCCCCTTACGAGCAGTACTTC
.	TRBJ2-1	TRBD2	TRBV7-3	CASSFLASGTIDNEQFF	TGTGCCAGCAGCTTTTTGGCTAGCGGGACGATCGACAATGAGCAGTTCTTC
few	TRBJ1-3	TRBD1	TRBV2	CASKAQGPGNTIYF	TGTGCCAGCAAAGCACAGGGGCCCGGAAACACCATATATTTT
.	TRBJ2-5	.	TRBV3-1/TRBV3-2	CASSQDGWGGGETQYF	TGTGCCAGCAGCCAAGACGGGTGGGGTGGCGGAGAGACCCAGTACTTC
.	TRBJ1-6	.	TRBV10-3	CAISPSHNSPLHF	TGTGCCATCAGTCCCAGCCATAATTCACCCCTCCACTTT
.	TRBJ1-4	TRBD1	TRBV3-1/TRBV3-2	CASSPKNGQSGGEKLFF	TGTGCCAGCAGCCCAAAAAATGGACAGTCAGGGGGGGAAAAACTGTTTTTT
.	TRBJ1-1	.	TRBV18	CASSTYTNTEAFF	TGTGCCAGCTCAACGTACACGAACACTGAAGCTTTCTTT
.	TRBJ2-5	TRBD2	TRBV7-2	CASSILAWKEQETQYF	TGTGCCAGCAGCATACTAGCGTGGAAGGAACAAGAGACCCAGTACTTC
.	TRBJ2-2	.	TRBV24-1	CANGIRGTGELFF	TGTGCCAACGGGATCCGGGGGACCGGGGAGCTGTTTTTT
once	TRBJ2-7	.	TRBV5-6	CASSLDRDWVYEQYF	TGTGCCAGCAGCCTGGACAGAGATTGGGTCTACGAGCAGTACTTC
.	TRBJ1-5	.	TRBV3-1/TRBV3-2	CASSQNREGQPQHF	TGTGCCAGCAGCCAAAACAGGGAGGGTCAGCCCCAGCATTTT
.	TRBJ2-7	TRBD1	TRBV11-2	CASSSLTGVINEQYF	TGTGCCAGCAGCTCCCTCACAGGGGTAATTAACGAGCAGTACTTC
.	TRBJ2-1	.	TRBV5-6	CASSLAPFNEQFF	TGTGCCAGCAGCTTGGCGCCTTTCAATGAGCAGTTCTTC
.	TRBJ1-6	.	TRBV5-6	CASSLGGSSYNSPLHF	TGTGCCAGCAGCTTGGGAGGGAGCTCCTATAATTCACCCCTCCACTTT
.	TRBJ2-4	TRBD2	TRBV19	CASRKSGLAAGRAKNIQYF	TGTGCCAGTAGAAAATCAGGACTAGCGGCGGGGAGGGCCAAAAACATTCAGTACTTC
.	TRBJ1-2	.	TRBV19	CASSIVEIWKANYGYTF	TGTGCCAGTAGTATCGTGGAGATATGGAAGGCTAACTATGGCTACACCTTC
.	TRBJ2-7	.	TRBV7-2	CASSLFRKPQPPSYEQYF	TGTGCCAGCAGCTTATTCCGAAAACCCCAACCCCCCTCCTACGAGCAGTACTTC
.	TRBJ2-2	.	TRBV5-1	CASSKDKNTGELFF	TGCGCCAGCAGCAAGGACAAAAACACCGGGGAGCTGTTTTTT
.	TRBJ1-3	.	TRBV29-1	CSVEDPIGNTIYF	TGCAGCGTTGAAGATCCCATTGGAAACACCATATATTTT
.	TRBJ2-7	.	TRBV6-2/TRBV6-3	CASSYSLEGSRFYEQYF	TGTGCCAGCAGTTATTCACTAGAAGGTTCTCGTTTCTACGAGCAGTACTTC
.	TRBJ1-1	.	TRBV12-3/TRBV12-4	CASSRQSLTEAFF	TGTGCCAGCAGCAGACAGTCACTCACTGAAGCTTTCTTT
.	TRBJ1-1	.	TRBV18	CASSPRRAVNTEAFF	TGTGCCAGCTCACCGCGGAGGGCGGTGAACACTGAAGCTTTCTTT
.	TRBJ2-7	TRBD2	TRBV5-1	CASSLARASGGSSYEQYF	TGCGCCAGCAGCTTGGCCCGGGCTAGCGGGGGTAGCTCCTACGAGCAGTACTTC
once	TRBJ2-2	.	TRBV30	CAWSAWGTGELFF	TGTGCCTGGAGTGCCTGGGGCACCGGGGAGCTGTTTTTT
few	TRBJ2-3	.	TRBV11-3	CASSLGGYTDTQYF	TGTGCCAGCAGCTTAGGAGGTTACACAGATACGCAGTATTTT
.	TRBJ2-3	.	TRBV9	CASSEGPVGATDTQYF	TGTGCCAGCAGCGAGGGACCCGTCGGGGCCACAGATACGCAGTATTTT
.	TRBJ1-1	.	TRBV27	CASSLGGNTEAFF	TGTGCCAGCAGTTTAGGGGGGAACACTGAAGCTTTCTTT
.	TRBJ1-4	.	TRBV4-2	CASSRQTSANEKLFF	TGTGCCAGCAGCCGACAAACCTCGGCTAATGAAAAACTGTTTTTT
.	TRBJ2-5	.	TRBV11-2	CASSSLGGRGEETQYF	TGTGCCAGCAGCTCCCTCGGGGGCAGGGGGGAAGAGACCCAGTACTTC
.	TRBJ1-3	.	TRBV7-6	CASSLAGLGNTIYF	TGTGCCAGCAGCTTAGCAGGTTTAGGAAACACCATATATTTT
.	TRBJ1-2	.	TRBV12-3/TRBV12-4	CASTTQLGGYTF	TGTGCCAGCACAACCCAACTCGGTGGCTACACCTTC
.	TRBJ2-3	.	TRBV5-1	CASSLATDTQYF	TGCGCCAGCAGCTTGGCCACAGATACGCAGTATTTT
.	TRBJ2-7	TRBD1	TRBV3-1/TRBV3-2	CASSQGTGGEQYF	TGTGCCAGCAGCCAAGGGACAGGGGGCGAGCAGTACTTC
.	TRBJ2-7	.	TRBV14	CASSQVWSHEQYF	TGTGCCAGCAGCCAGGTTTGGAGCCACGAGCAGTACTTC
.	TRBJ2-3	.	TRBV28	CASGRASTDTQYF	TGTGCCAGTGGTAGAGCTAGCACAGATACGCAGTATTTT
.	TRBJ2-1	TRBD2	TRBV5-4	CASSLAMGLALNNEQFF	TGTGCCAGCAGCTTGGCGATGGGACTAGCTCTGAACAATGAGCAGTTCTTC
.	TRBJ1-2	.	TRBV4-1	CASSQDDGSVRGYTF	TGCGCCAGCAGCCAAGATGACGGAAGTGTGCGTGGCTACACCTTC
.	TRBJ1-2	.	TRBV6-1	CASSEYGQRSSSGYTF	TGTGCCAGCAGTGAATATGGACAGAGGTCCTCCTCTGGCTACACCTTC
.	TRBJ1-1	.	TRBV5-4	CASSRGTELSTEAFF	TGTGCCAGCAGCAGAGGCACAGAGCTTTCTACTGAAGCTTTCTTT
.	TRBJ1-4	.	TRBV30	CAWSPDPGARKLFF	TGTGCCTGGAGCCCGGATCCGGGGGCGCGAAAACTGTTTTTT
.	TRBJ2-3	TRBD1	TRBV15	CATSRDPRTGTDTQYF	TGTGCCACCAGCAGAGACCCCAGGACAGGTACAGATACGCAGTATTTT
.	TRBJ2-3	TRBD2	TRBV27	CASSASSGSGTQYF	TGTGCCAGCAGTGCTTCTAGCGGGAGCGGTACGCAGTATTTT
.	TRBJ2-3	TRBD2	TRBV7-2	CASSSTSGRDTDTQYF	TGTGCCAGCAGCTCGACTAGCGGGAGGGACACAGATACGCAGTATTTT
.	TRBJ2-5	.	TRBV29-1	CSVERTVAETQYF	TGCAGCGTTGAAAGGACAGTGGCGGAGACCCAGTACTTC
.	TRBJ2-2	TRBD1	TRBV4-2	CASSPGTGGTGELFF	TGTGCCAGCAGCCCAGGGACAGGGGGCACCGGGGAGCTGTTTTTT
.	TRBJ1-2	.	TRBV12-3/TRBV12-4	CASSVSGTYGYTF	TGTGCCAGCAGTGTTTCTGGGACCTATGGCTACACCTTC
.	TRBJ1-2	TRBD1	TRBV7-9	CASRSRQGLGYTF	TGTGCCAGCAGGAGTCGACAGGGGCTGGGCTACACCTTC
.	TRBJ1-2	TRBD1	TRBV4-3	CASSHGQGRDYGYTF	TGCGCCAGCAGCCATGGACAGGGAAGGGACTATGGCTACACCTTC
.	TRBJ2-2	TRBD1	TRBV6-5	CASRGTGGTGELFF	TGTGCCAGCCGCGGGACAGGGGGTACCGGGGAGCTGTTTTTT
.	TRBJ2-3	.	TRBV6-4	CASSVLTKSTDTQYF	TGTGCCAGCAGTGTCTTGACTAAAAGCACAGATACGCAGTATTTT
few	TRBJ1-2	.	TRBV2	CASSDIDSQFYGYTF	TGTGCCAGCAGTGATATAGACAGCCAATTCTATGGCTACACCTTC
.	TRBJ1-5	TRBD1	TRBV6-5	CATSGQGGGNQPQHF	TGTGCCACCTCGGGACAGGGCGGCGGCAATCAGCCCCAGCATTTT
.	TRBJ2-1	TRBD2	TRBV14	CASSRGTSGSGYEQFF	TGTGCCAGCAGCCGCGGGACTAGCGGGAGTGGGTATGAGCAGTTCTTC
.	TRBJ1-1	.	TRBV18	CASSPGVNTEAFF	TGTGCCAGCTCACCAGGGGTAAACACTGAAGCTTTCTTT
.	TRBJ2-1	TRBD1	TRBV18	CASSPPGQGHNEQFF	TGTGCCAGCTCACCTCCGGGACAGGGACACAATGAGCAGTTCTTC
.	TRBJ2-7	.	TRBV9	CASSQLGTSEQYF	TGTGCCAGCAGCCAACTAGGGACCTCCGAGCAGTACTTC
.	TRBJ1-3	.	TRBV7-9	CASSPPNKGHLSGNTIYF	TGTGCCAGCAGCCCCCCAAACAAGGGCCACCTCTCTGGAAACACCATATATTTT
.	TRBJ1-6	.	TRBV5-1	CASSPFGRDSPLHF	TGCGCCAGCAGCCCGTTTGGCAGGGACTCACCCCTCCACTTT